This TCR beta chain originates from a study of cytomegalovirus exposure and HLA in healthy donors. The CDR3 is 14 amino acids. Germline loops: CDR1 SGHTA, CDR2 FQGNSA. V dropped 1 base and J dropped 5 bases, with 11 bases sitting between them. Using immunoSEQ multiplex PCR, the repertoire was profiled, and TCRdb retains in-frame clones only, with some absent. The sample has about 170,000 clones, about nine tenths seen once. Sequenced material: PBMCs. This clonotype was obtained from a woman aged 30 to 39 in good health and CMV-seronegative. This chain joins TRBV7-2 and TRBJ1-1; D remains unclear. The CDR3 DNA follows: TGTGCCAGCAGCTTAGGCGGGTGGAAGACTGAAGCTTTCTTT. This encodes CASSLGGWKTEAFF.